These T cell receptor beta chains were read from a single sample in a study of blood T cell repertoires in COVID-19. Generated by immunoSEQ multiplex PCR, the TCRdb table keeps only in-frame clones and is missing some. The profile covers 50,000 to 55,000 clones, with roughly 89% appearing a single time and 3.5% to 4.5% taken by the ten largest. The material sequenced was peripheral blood. Every receptor here comes from a man aged 45-60 years with acute or convalescent COVID-19. Each CDR3 is given with its conserved first and last residue. The D gene is left open where the match is weak. Expanded clones are given a class, and other clones once, few, many or no size at all.

J	V	D	size	CDR3	DNA
TRBJ2-3	TRBV4-2	TRBD2	NA	CASNIAGGGGTDTQYF	TGTGCCAGCAATATAGCGGGGGGCGGGGGCACAGATACGCAGTATTTT
TRBJ1-5	TRBV5-1	NA	NA	CASSPQQGTDQPQHF	TGCGCCAGCAGCCCCCAACAGGGAACCGATCAGCCCCAGCATTTT
TRBJ2-1	TRBV6-4	NA	NA	CASSDYGPGGLNEQFF	TGTGCCAGCAGTGACTACGGGCCAGGGGGGCTCAATGAGCAGTTCTTC
TRBJ2-3	TRBV10-1	NA	NA	CASSEAASVGTDTQYF	TGCGCCAGCAGTGAGGCGGCTAGCGTCGGCACAGATACGCAGTATTTT
TRBJ2-5	TRBV11-3	TRBD2	NA	CASSIRTSGDRGQETQYF	TGTGCCAGCAGCATACGGACTAGCGGGGACAGGGGCCAAGAGACCCAGTACTTC
TRBJ2-4	TRBV18	NA	NA	CASSPLAERDQYF	TGTGCCAGCTCACCACTCGCGGAGAGAGATCAGTACTTC
TRBJ1-1	TRBV7-9	TRBD1	few	CASSYTGGGGEAFF	TGTGCCAGCAGTTACACAGGGGGCGGTGGGGAAGCTTTCTTT
TRBJ1-2	TRBV10-3	NA	NA	CAISTGGVAHHGYTF	TGTGCCATCAGCACCGGGGGGGTGGCGCATCATGGCTACACCTTC
TRBJ2-7	TRBV19	NA	NA	CASSISLAYEQYF	TGTGCCAGTAGTATATCACTAGCCTACGAGCAGTACTTC
TRBJ2-3	TRBV5-4	TRBD2	NA	CAINPRGGKADTQYF	TGTGCCATCAACCCTCGGGGGGGGAAGGCAGATACGCAGTATTTT
TRBJ1-6	TRBV7-2	TRBD1	NA	CASSLVSGQGDSPLHF	TGTGCCAGCAGCTTAGTTAGCGGACAGGGAGATTCACCCCTCCACTTT
TRBJ2-5	TRBV27	TRBD2	once	CASSFAGRVETQYF	TGTGCCAGCAGTTTCGCAGGGAGGGTAGAGACCCAGTACTTC
TRBJ2-4	TRBV4-1	NA	NA	CASGDEQGTIQYF	TGCGCCAGCGGGGATGAACAGGGTACCATTCAGTACTTC
TRBJ2-1	TRBV12-5	TRBD2	NA	CASASGSSYNEQFF	TGTGCTAGTGCTAGCGGGAGCTCCTACAATGAGCAGTTCTTC
TRBJ1-2	TRBV6-5	NA	NA	CASGENHLSGYTF	TGTGCCAGCGGAGAGAACCACCTATCGGGCTACACCTTC
TRBJ2-6	TRBV18	TRBD1	NA	CASSPPTGSSGANVLTF	TGTGCCAGCTCACCACCGACAGGGAGCTCTGGGGCCAACGTCCTGACTTTC
TRBJ2-3	TRBV7-9	NA	NA	CASSHGGGGTDTQYF	TGTGCCAGCAGCCACGGAGGGGGCGGCACAGATACGCAGTATTTT
TRBJ2-7	TRBV10-1	NA	NA	CASSGGQNSYEQYF	TGCGCCAGCAGTGGAGGACAGAACTCCTACGAGCAGTACTTC
TRBJ2-1	TRBV11-3	NA	NA	CASSPRGSVAYNEQFF	TGTGCCAGCAGCCCCCGCGGTAGCGTCGCCTACAATGAGCAGTTCTTC
TRBJ2-2	TRBV19	TRBD1	NA	CASSIKGASTGELFF	TGTGCCAGTAGTATTAAGGGGGCAAGCACCGGGGAGCTGTTTTTT
TRBJ2-5	TRBV5-1	TRBD1	NA	CASSFSGTGVGETQYF	TGCGCCAGCAGCTTCTCCGGGACAGGGGTCGGGGAGACCCAGTACTTC
TRBJ1-4	TRBV12-3/TRBV12-4	NA	once	CASSLGTTEKLFF	TGTGCCAGCAGTTTGGGGACAACTGAAAAACTGTTTTTT
TRBJ1-6	TRBV27	NA	NA	CASSLSSPRSPLHF	TGTGCCAGCAGTTTATCCTCACCGCGGTCACCCCTCCACTTT
TRBJ2-5	TRBV5-1	TRBD1	few	CASSLRGQLETQYF	TGCGCCAGCAGCTTGCGGGGACAGCTAGAGACCCAGTACTTC
TRBJ2-7	TRBV11-2	NA	NA	CASSVSSYEQYF	TGTGCCAGCAGCGTGAGCTCCTACGAGCAGTACTTC
TRBJ1-2	TRBV7-9	TRBD1	NA	CASRTKGADYGYTF	TGTGCCAGCCGGACGAAGGGGGCCGACTATGGCTACACCTTC
TRBJ2-1	TRBV28	NA	NA	CASSFGGNSYNEQFF	TGTGCCAGCAGTTTCGGCGGGAACTCCTACAATGAGCAGTTCTTC
TRBJ1-2	TRBV25-1	NA	once	CASSLNGYTF	TGTGCCAGCAGTTTAAATGGCTACACCTTC
TRBJ1-1	TRBV12-3/TRBV12-4	NA	NA	CASSLYGEAEAFF	TGTGCCAGCAGTTTATATGGGGAGGCTGAAGCTTTCTTT
TRBJ2-3	TRBV11-2	TRBD2	NA	CASSSFTSGGADTQYF	TGTGCCAGCAGCTCCTTCACTAGCGGGGGGGCGGATACGCAGTATTTT
TRBJ1-3	TRBV18	NA	NA	CASSNETFSGNTIYF	TGTGCCAGCTCAAATGAGACATTCTCTGGAAACACCATATATTTT
TRBJ2-6	TRBV7-6	NA	NA	CASSFRNSGANVLTF	TGTGCCAGCAGCTTTCGTAACTCTGGGGCCAACGTCCTGACTTTC
TRBJ1-6	TRBV2	NA	NA	CASSPMSIRGSPLHF	TGTGCCAGCAGTCCCATGAGTATCAGGGGTTCACCCCTCCACTTT
TRBJ2-1	TRBV9	TRBD2	once	CASSVVATSGAYEQFF	TGTGCCAGCAGCGTAGTAGCAACTAGCGGGGCCTATGAGCAGTTCTTC
TRBJ2-7	TRBV5-4	TRBD2	NA	CASSLTSGVSYEQYF	TGTGCCAGCAGCTTGACTAGCGGGGTCTCCTACGAGCAGTACTTC
TRBJ1-2	TRBV5-8	NA	once	CARSLGGGAGVYGYTF	TGTGCCCGCAGCTTGGGGGGGGGCGCAGGGGTCTATGGCTACACCTTC
TRBJ2-1	TRBV7-6	TRBD2	NA	CASSSTPGLAGGPHYNEQFF	TGTGCCAGCAGCTCCACCCCGGGACTAGCGGGAGGGCCCCATTACAATGAGCAGTTCTTC
TRBJ1-3	TRBV11-3	NA	few	CASSFDSASGNTIYF	TGTGCCAGCAGCTTTGACAGCGCCTCTGGAAACACCATATATTTT
TRBJ2-7	TRBV18	NA	NA	CASSPPGRNPYEQYF	TGTGCCAGCTCACCACCGGGGCGAAACCCCTACGAGCAGTACTTC
TRBJ2-1	TRBV6-5	NA	once	CASSYGRRAYNEQFF	TGTGCCAGCAGTTATGGGCGGAGGGCCTACAATGAGCAGTTCTTC
TRBJ1-6	TRBV6-5	TRBD1	NA	CASSRGGGDRGPLHF	TGTGCCAGCAGCCGAGGTGGGGGGGACAGGGGACCCCTCCACTTT
TRBJ2-6	TRBV18	TRBD1	NA	CASSSRGTGNVSGANVLTF	TGTGCCAGCTCATCGAGGGGGACAGGGAATGTCTCTGGGGCCAACGTCCTGACTTTC